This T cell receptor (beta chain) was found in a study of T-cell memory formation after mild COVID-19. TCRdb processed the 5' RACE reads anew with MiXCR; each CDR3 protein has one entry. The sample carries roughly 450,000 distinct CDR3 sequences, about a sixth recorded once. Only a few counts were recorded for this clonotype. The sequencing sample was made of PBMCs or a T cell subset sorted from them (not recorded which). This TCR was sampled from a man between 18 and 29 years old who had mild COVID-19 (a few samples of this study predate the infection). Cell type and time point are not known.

The CDR3 here is CASSRNQGREGKLFF. CDR3 coding DNA: TGTGCCAGCAGCCGTAATCAGGGACGTGAGGGGAAACTGTTTTTT. The V gene is TRBV14, the J gene TRBJ1-4; perhaps TRBD1 as D (5 bases). The CDR3 contains 15 residues. The V gene's germline CDR1 is SGHDN and CDR2 FVKESK. The V and J ends lost 4 bases and 11 bases respectively, with 20 bases between them. Variable domain in full (rest from reference TRBV14 and TRBJ1-4): EAGVTQFPSHSVIEKGQTVTLRCDPISGHDNLYWYRRVMGKEIKFLLHFVKESKQDESGMPNNRFLAERTGGTYSTLKVQPAELEDSGVYFCASSRNQGREGKLFFGSGTQLSVL.